This is a list of T cell receptor beta chains from one sample in a study of cytomegalovirus exposure and HLA in healthy donors. Libraries were prepared by immunoSEQ multiplex PCR; TCRdb keeps only in-frame clonotypes and omits some of them. Its listing shows some 34,000 clones. Sequencing input: PBMCs. The receptor set was obtained from a woman aged 40-49 years in good health and CMV-seropositive. The CDR3 runs from the conserved cysteine through the conserved F or W. The order of the fields is D gene, V gene, J gene, CDR3 length, CDR3 DNA, CDR3 protein. D genes are given only for firm matches.

d_gene: .
v_gene: TRBV7-6
j_gene: TRBJ2-3
len: 15
CDR3nt: TGTGCCAGCAGCTTATCGCTGAGAGTCACAGATACGCAGTATTTT
CDR3aa: CASSLSLRVTDTQYF

d_gene: .
v_gene: TRBV19
j_gene: TRBJ1-1
len: 14
CDR3nt: TGTGCCAGTAGTATTGAGCTATCTTCCACTGAAGCTTTCTTT
CDR3aa: CASSIELSSTEAFF

d_gene: .
v_gene: TRBV7-9
j_gene: TRBJ1-2
len: 13
CDR3nt: TGTGCCAGCAGCTTAGAAAGGGCGGGTGGCTACACCTTC
CDR3aa: CASSLERAGGYTF

d_gene: TRBD1
v_gene: TRBV5-1
j_gene: TRBJ1-4
len: 14
CDR3nt: TGCGCCAGCAGCATGACAGGGACCCGTGAAAAACTGTTTTTT
CDR3aa: CASSMTGTREKLFF

d_gene: .
v_gene: TRBV4-1
j_gene: TRBJ1-1
len: 16
CDR3nt: TGCGCCAGCAGCCAAGATTCCGGGAGGGGGAACACTGAAGCTTTCTTT
CDR3aa: CASSQDSGRGNTEAFF

d_gene: TRBD2
v_gene: TRBV2
j_gene: TRBJ2-1
len: 14
CDR3nt: TGTGCCAGCAGTGTTGGCGGGAGTTTATATGAGCAGTTCTTC
CDR3aa: CASSVGGSLYEQFF

d_gene: .
v_gene: TRBV30
j_gene: TRBJ2-2
len: 12
CDR3nt: TGTGCCTGGAGTGTACCTAGGGGGGAGCTGTTTTTT
CDR3aa: CAWSVPRGELFF

d_gene: .
v_gene: TRBV7-9
j_gene: TRBJ2-3
len: 16
CDR3nt: TGTGCCAGCAGCTTATGGGGCCAGACGACCACAGATACGCAGTATTTT
CDR3aa: CASSLWGQTTTDTQYF

d_gene: .
v_gene: TRBV5-8
j_gene: TRBJ2-7
len: 16
CDR3nt: TGTGCCAGCAGCTTGCGACGGGGAATAAGCTCCTACGAGCAGTACTTC
CDR3aa: CASSLRRGISSYEQYF

d_gene: .
v_gene: TRBV6-6
j_gene: TRBJ2-3
len: 14
CDR3nt: TGTGCCAGCAGTTACCGGGATCGGGTAGATACGCAGTATTTT
CDR3aa: CASSYRDRVDTQYF

d_gene: .
v_gene: TRBV6-1
j_gene: TRBJ1-3
len: 14
CDR3nt: TGTGCCAGCAGTGAAACGGGATTTGGAAACACCATATATTTT
CDR3aa: CASSETGFGNTIYF

d_gene: .
v_gene: TRBV19
j_gene: TRBJ2-2
len: 13
CDR3nt: TGTGCCAGTAGGCCCACTAACACCGGGGAGCTGTTTTTT
CDR3aa: CASRPTNTGELFF